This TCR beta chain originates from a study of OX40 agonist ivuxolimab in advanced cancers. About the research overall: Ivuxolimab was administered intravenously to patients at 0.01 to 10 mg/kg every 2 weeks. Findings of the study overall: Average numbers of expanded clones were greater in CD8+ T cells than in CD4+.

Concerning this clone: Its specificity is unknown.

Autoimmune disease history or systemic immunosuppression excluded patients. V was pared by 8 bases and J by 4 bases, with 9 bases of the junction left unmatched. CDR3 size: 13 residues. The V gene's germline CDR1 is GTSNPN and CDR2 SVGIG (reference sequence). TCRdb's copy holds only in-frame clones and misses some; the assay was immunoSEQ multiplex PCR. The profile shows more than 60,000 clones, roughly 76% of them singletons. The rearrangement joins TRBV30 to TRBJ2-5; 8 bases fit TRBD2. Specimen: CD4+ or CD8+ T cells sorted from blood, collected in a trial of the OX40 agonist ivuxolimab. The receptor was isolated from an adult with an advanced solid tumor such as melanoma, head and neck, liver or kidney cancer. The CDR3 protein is CARGLAGAETQYF. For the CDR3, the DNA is TGTGCCAGAGGACTAGCCGGTGCAGAGACCCAGTACTTC.